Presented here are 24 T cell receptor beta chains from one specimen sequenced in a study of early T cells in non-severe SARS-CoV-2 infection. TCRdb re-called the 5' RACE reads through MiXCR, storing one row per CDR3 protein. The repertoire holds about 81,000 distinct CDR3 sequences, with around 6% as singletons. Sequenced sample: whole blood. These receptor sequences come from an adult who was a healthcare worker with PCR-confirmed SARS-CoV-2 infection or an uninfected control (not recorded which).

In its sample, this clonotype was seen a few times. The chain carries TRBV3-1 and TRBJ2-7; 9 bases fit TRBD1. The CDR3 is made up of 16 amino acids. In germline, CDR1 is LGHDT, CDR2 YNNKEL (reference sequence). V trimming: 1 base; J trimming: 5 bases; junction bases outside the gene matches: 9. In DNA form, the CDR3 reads TGTGCCAGCAGCCAAGGTCGCTCGGGACAGGGTAACGAGCAGTACTTC. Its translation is CASSQGRSGQGNEQYF.

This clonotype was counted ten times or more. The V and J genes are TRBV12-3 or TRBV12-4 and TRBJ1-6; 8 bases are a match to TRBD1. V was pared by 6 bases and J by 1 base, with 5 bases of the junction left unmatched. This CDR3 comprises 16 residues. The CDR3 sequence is CASSTGGRSYNSPLHF. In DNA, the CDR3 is TGTGCCAGCAGCACAGGGGGTCGGTCCTATAATTCACCCCTCCACTTT.

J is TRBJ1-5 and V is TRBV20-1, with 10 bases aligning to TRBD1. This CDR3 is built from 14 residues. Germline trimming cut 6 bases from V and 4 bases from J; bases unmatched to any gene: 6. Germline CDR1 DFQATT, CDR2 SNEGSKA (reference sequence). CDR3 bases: TGCAGTGCACCGGGACAGGGGCCAAATCAGCCCCAGCATTTT. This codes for CSAPGQGPNQPQHF.

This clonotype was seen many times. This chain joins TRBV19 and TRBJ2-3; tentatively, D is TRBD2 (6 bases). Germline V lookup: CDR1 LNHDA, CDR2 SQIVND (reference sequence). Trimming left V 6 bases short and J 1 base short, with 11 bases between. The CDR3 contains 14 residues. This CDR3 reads CASSPRGRTDTQYF. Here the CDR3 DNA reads TGTGCCAGTAGCCCGCGGGGTCGCACAGATACGCAGTATTTT.

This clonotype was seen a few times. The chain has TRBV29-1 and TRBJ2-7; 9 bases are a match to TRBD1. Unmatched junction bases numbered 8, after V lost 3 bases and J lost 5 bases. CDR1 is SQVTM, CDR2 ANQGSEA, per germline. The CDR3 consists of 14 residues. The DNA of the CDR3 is TGCAGCGTTGATCCCTGGGGACAGGGAAACGAGCAGTACTTC. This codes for CSVDPWGQGNEQYF.

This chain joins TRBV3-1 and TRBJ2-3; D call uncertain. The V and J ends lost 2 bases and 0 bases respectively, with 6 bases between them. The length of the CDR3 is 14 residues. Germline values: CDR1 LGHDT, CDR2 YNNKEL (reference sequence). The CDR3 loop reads CASSQLQSTDTQYF. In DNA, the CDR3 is TGTGCCAGCAGCCAACTCCAGAGCACAGATACGCAGTATTTT.

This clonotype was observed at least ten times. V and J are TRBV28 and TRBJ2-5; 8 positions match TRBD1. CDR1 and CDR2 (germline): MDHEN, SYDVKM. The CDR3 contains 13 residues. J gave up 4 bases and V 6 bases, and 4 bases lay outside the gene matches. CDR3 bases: TGTGCCAGCAGCCTGGACAGGGCAGAGACCCAGTACTTC. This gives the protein CASSLDRAETQYF.

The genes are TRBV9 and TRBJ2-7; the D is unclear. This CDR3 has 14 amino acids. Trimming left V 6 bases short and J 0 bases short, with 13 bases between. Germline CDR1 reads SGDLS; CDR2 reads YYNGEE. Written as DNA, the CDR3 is TGTGCCAGCACTCCTAGTCCAAGCTCCTACGAGCAGTACTTC. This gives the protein CASTPSPSSYEQYF.

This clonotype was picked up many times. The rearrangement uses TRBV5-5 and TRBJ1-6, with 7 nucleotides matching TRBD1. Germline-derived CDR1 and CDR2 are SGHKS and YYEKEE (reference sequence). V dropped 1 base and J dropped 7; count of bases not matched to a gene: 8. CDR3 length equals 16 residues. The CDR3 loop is CASSLRDRATNSPLHF. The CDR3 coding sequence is TGTGCCAGCAGCTTGCGAGACAGGGCAACGAATTCACCCCTCCACTTT.

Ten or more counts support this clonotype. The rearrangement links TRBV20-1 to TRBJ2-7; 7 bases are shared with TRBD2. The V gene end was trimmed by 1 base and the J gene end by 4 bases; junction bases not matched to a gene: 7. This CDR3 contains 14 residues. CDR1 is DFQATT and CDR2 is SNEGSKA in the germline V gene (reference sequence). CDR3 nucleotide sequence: TGCAGTGCTAGAGGAGACGGGGGGAAGTACGAGCAGTACTTC. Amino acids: CSARGDGGKYEQYF.

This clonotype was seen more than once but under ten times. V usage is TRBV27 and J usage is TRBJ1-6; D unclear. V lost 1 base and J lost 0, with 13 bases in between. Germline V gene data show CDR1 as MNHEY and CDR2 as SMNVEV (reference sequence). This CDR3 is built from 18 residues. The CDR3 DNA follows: TGTGCCAGCAGTTTATACCTTCTTGGGAGCTCCTATAATTCACCCCTCCACTTT. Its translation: CASSLYLLGSSYNSPLHF.

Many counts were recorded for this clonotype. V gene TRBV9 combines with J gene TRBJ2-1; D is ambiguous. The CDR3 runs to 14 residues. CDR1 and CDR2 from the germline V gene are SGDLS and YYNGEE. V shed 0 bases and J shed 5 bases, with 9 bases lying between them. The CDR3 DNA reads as TGTGCCAGCAGCGTAGCGGGCAGCCACAATGAGCAGTTCTTC. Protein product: CASSVAGSHNEQFF.

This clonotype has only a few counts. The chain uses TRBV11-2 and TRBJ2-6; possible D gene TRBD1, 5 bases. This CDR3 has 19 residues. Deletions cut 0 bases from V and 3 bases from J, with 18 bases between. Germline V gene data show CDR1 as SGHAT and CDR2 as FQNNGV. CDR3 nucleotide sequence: TGTGCCAGCAGCTTAGAAGATTTTGGACAAGCTCTTGGGGCCAACGTCCTGACTTTC. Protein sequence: CASSLEDFGQALGANVLTF.

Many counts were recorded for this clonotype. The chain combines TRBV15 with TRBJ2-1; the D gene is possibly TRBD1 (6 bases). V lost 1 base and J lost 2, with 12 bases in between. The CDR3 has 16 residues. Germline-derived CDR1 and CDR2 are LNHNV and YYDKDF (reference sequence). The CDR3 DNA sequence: TGTGCCACCAGCAGAGCCAAGACAGGACCCTACAATGAGCAGTTCTTC. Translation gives CATSRAKTGPYNEQFF.

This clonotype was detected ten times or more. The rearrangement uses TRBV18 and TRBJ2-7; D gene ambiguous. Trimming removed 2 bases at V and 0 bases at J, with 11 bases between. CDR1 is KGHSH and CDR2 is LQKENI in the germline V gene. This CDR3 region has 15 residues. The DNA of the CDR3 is TGTGCCAGCTCACCATTGGACGGAGTCTCCTACGAGCAGTACTTC. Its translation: CASSPLDGVSYEQYF.

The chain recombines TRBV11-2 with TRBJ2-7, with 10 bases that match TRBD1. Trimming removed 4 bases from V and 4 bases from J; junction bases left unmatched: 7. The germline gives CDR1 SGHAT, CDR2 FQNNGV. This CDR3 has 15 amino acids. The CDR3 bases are TGTGCCAGCAGCTCCCGGGACAGGGGAGTATACGAGCAGTACTTC. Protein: CASSSRDRGVYEQYF.

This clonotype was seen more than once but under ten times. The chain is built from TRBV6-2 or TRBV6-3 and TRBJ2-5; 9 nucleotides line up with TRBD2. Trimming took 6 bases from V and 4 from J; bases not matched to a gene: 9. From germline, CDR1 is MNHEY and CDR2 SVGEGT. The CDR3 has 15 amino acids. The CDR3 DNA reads TGTGCCAGCAGACCCTTGGGAGCGGGAGGAGAGACCCAGTACTTC. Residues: CASRPLGAGGETQYF.

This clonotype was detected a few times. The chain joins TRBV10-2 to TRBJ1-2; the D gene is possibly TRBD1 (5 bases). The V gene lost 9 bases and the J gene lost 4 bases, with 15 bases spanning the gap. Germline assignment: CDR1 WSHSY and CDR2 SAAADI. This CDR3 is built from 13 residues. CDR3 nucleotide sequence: TGCGCCAGTAATTCGGGACGGTCCTATGGCTACACCTTC. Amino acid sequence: CASNSGRSYGYTF.

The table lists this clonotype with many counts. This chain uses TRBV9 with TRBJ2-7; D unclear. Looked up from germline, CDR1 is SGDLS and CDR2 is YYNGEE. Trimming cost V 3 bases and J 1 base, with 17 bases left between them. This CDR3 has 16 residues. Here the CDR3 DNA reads TGTGCCAGCAGCGCCACACAGCAACTAAGATCCTACGAGCAGTACTTC. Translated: CASSATQQLRSYEQYF.

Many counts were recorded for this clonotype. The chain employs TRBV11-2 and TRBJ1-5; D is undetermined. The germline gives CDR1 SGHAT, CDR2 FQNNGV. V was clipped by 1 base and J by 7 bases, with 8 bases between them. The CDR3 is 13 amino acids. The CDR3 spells CASSLVGNQPQHF. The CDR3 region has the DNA TGTGCCAGCAGCTTAGTGGGGAACCAGCCCCAGCATTTT.

In DNA, the CDR3 is TGTGCCAGCACCGGGGGCTGGGGTGCAGGCGAGCAGTTCTTC. The encoded protein is CASTGGWGAGEQFF. The V call is TRBV6-1, the J call TRBJ2-1; D possibly uses TRBD1 or TRBD2 (6 bases each). V lost 7 bases and J 10 bases, leaving 20 bases between the germline ends. This CDR3 has 14 residues. CDR1 is MNHNS and CDR2 is SASEGT in the germline V gene.

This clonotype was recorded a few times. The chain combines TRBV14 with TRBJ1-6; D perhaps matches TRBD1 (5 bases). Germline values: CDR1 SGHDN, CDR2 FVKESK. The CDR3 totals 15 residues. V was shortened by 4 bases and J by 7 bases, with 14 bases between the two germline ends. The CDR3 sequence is CASSRRDLGNSPLHF. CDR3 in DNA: TGTGCCAGCAGCCGTCGGGACCTTGGGAATTCACCCCTCCACTTT.

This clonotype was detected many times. This chain's CDR3 is CASSYSGANVLTF. The CDR3 DNA is TGTGCCAGCAGCTACTCTGGGGCCAACGTCCTGACTTTC. The genes are TRBV5-8 and TRBJ2-6; D is uncertain. The V end was cut by 3 bases, the J end by 0 bases, with 1 base between. Germline CDR1 is SGHTS and CDR2 is YDEGEE. This CDR3 has 13 amino acids. Filled out from reference TRBV5-8 and TRBJ2-6, the complete variable domain reads EAGVTQSPTHLIKTRGQQATLRCSPISGHTSVYWYQQALGLGLQFLLWYDEGEERNRGNFPPRFSGRQFPNYSSELNVNALELEDSALYLCASSYSGANVLTFGAGSRLTVL.

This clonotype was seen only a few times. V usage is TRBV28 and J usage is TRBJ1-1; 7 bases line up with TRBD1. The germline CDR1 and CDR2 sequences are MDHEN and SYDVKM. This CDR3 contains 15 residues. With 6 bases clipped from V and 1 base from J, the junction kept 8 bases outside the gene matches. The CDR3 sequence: CASRVQQGRNTEAFF. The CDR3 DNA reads TGTGCCAGCAGGGTACAACAGGGGAGGAACACTGAAGCTTTCTTT.